This T cell receptor (beta chain) was captured in a study of blood T cell repertoires in COVID-19. Study at large: The cDNA or gDNA used as material had been derived from T cells, B-cell-depleted T cells, or PBMCs.

The V end was cut by 8 bases, the J end by 4 bases, with 18 bases between. CDR1 and CDR2 (germline): LNHDA, SQIVND (reference sequence). The CDR3 sequence is 15 residues long. TCRdb's copy holds only in-frame clones and misses some; the assay was immunoSEQ multiplex PCR. The table shows over 90,000 clones, with about 91% occurring only once. Sequencing used peripheral blood. The rearrangement links TRBV19 to TRBJ2-1, with D possibly being TRBD2 (6 bases). The TCR comes from a man between 18 and 35 years old with acute or convalescent COVID-19. CDR3 in DNA: TGTGCCAGTCTCGGAAGGCGGGAAGGGTACAATGAGCAGTTCTTC. It codes for CASLGRREGYNEQFF.